The clone carrying this T cell receptor beta chain was detected once. Antigen: not known. The data are from a study of CD8+ T cells in alopecia areata. The authors extracted RNA and reverse transcribed it into cDNA as the sequencing template. Using immunoSEQ multiplex PCR, the repertoire was profiled, and TCRdb retains in-frame clones only, with some absent. The sample has roughly 140,000 clones; roughly 60% are singletons. Study observations and caveats: Normal scalp had lower clonality than lesional scalp, with alopecia totalis/universalis lesions showing this most strongly.

Germline CDR1 is SNHLY and CDR2 is FYNNEI. The CDR3 totals 13 residues. Trimming removed 6 bases from V and 7 bases from J; junction bases left unmatched: 4. Cell sorting on a FACSAria was used to separate CD4+ and CD8+ T cells from the PBMCs. Sample: CD8+ T cells sorted from blood. V is TRBV2 and J is TRBJ1-5; 9 bases match TRBD1. This clonotype was sampled from a human donor in good health. The DNA of the CDR3 is TGTGCCAGCAGACAGACAGGGGGGCAGCCCCAGCATTTT. Translating it yields CASRQTGGQPQHF.